This paragraph covers one TCR beta chain sequence. The CDR3 is made up of 16 amino acids. CDR1 is SGHRS and CDR2 is YFSETQ in the germline V gene. Trimming shortened V by 0 bases and J by 2 bases, and 9 bases separated the two germline ends. Combining a sample-barcoded 5' primer with a J-beta primer mix, a second PCR ran for 7 to 11 cycles. Every molecule of cDNA carried a tag from a template-switch adaptor with 12 random nucleotides. TCRdb re-analysed the 5' RACE reads in MiXCR, keeping a single row per CDR3 protein. The data hold some 1.7 million distinct CDR3 sequences, with over 25% observed a single time. Total RNA was isolated from each sample in quantities of at least 6 micrograms. The data stem from a study of blood T cells in healthy people across ages.

The sequence was obtained from a woman aged 25 to 39 in good health. The sample consisted of blood. This chain links TRBV5-1 with TRBJ2-6; D unclear. The CDR3 sequence: CASSLEVGTGANVLTF. CDR3 coding DNA: TGCGCCAGCAGCTTGGAGGTAGGGACTGGGGCCAACGTCCTGACTTTC.